One and the same sample provided the 27 T cell receptor beta chains below, sequenced in a study of blood T cell repertoires in COVID-19. Repertoires were generated with immunoSEQ multiplex PCR, while TCRdb's copy carries only in-frame clones and drops some. The top ten hold approximately 15% of the sample, which has about 74,000 clones, less than 85% seen once. Sequencing input: peripheral blood. The receptors were sampled from a man aged 70 or older with active or convalescent COVID-19.

V gene TRBV4-1 combines with J gene TRBJ2-2; D unclear. The CDR3 spans 13 residues. The germline V gene encodes CDR1 MGHRA and CDR2 YSYEKL. V was shortened by 1 base and J by 6 bases, with 6 bases between the two germline ends. CDR3 DNA sequence: TGCGCCAGCAGCCAAGTAGTGGCCGGGGAGCTGTTTTTT. Translation: CASSQVVAGELFF.

The V call is TRBV2, the J call TRBJ2-1, with D tentatively TRBD2 (6 bases). CDR1 and CDR2 from the germline V gene are SNHLY and FYNNEI. CDR3 length: 15 residues. V was cut by 8 bases and J by 8 bases, with 22 bases left in between. This CDR3 is CASFPRGYFPHEQFF. CDR3 nucleotides: TGTGCCAGCTTCCCTCGGGGGTACTTTCCCCATGAGCAGTTCTTC.

The chain employs TRBV28 and TRBJ1-1, with D perhaps matching TRBD1 (6 bases). Trimming shortened V by 7 bases and J by 7 bases, and 13 bases separated the two germline ends. Per the germline V gene, CDR1 is MDHEN and CDR2 is SYDVKM. The CDR3 extends over 12 amino acids. CDR3 nucleotides: TGTGCCAGCATACAGGGTAGGGGTGAAGCTTTCTTT. The encoded protein is CASIQGRGEAFF.

This chain connects TRBV19 to TRBJ2-3, with 9 nucleotides matching TRBD1. Germline lookup yields CDR1 LNHDA and CDR2 SQIVND (reference sequence). V shed 5 bases, J shed 0 bases, and the junction held 6 bases outside the gene matches. The CDR3 sequence is 16 residues long. The DNA for the CDR3 is TGTGCCAGTAGTCCCCTAGGACAGGGGAGCACAGATACGCAGTATTTT. The encoded protein is CASSPLGQGSTDTQYF.

The rearrangement uses TRBV6-5 and TRBJ2-2; 10 positions agree with TRBD2. The trim removed 2 bases at V and 6 bases at J, leaving 6 bases unmatched. Germline lookup yields CDR1 MNHEY and CDR2 SVGAGI. The length of the CDR3 is 16 residues. Written as DNA, the CDR3 is TGTGCCAGCAGTTACAGCGGGGGGGCCGGTTCCGGGGAGCTGTTTTTT. Protein: CASSYSGGAGSGELFF.

The gene calls are TRBV30 and TRBJ2-5, with TRBD2 matching over 9 bases. With 0 bases clipped from V and 5 bases from J, the junction kept 10 bases outside the gene matches. Germline V lookup: CDR1 GTSNPN, CDR2 SVGIG (reference sequence). The CDR3 totals 16 residues. The CDR3 DNA is TGTGCCTGGAGTGTAATCCTAGCGGGGCTAAGGGAGACCCAGTACTTC. Translated: CAWSVILAGLRETQYF.

This clone was seen once. The sample contains more than one DNA sequence encoding this CDR3. The chain employs TRBV6-5 and TRBJ2-3, with 11 bases lining up with TRBD2. The CDR3 spans 14 residues. Unmatched junction bases numbered 3, after V lost 7 bases and J lost 3 bases. The germline V gene has CDR1 MNHEY and CDR2 SVGAGI. The CDR3 spells CASKTSGGTDTQYF. Here the CDR3 DNA reads TGTGCCAGCAAAACTAGCGGGGGAACAGATACGCAGTATTTT.

V usage is TRBV13 and J usage is TRBJ1-2, with TRBD1 matching over 7 bases. Germline V lookup: CDR1 PRHDT, CDR2 FYEKMQ (reference sequence). The CDR3 contains 15 residues. V lost 5 bases and J lost 4; bases outside the gene matches: 10. CDR3 sequence reads: CASSPRQGGGYGYTF. The CDR3 DNA follows: TGTGCCAGCAGCCCTCGACAGGGCGGAGGCTATGGCTACACCTTC.

The chain joins TRBV3-1 (or the pseudogene TRBV3-2) to TRBJ2-7, with 9 bases fitting TRBD1. The CDR3 is 14 residues long. Germline CDR1 is LGHDT and CDR2 is YNNKEL (reference sequence). With V trimmed by 4 bases and J by 1 base, 2 bases remained unmatched. CDR3 sequence: CASSLGTGSYEQYF. DNA of the CDR3: TGTGCCAGCAGCCTTGGGACAGGGTCCTACGAGCAGTACTTC.

The chain has TRBV5-1 and TRBJ2-5, with 8 bases aligning to TRBD2. Germline V gene sequence: CDR1 SGHRS, CDR2 YFSETQ. CDR3 length equals 15 residues. The V gene end was trimmed by 4 bases and the J gene end by 3 bases; junction bases not matched to a gene: 8. CDR3 protein: CASSVQRGSEETQYF. The CDR3 DNA is TGCGCCAGCAGCGTCCAGCGGGGGTCCGAAGAGACCCAGTACTTC. The full variable domain, with the rest looked up from reference TRBV5-1 and TRBJ2-5, is KAGVTQTPRYLIKTRGQQVTLSCSPISGHRSVSWYQQTPGQGLQFLFEYFSETQRNKGNFPGRFSGRQFSNSRSEMNVSTLELGDSALYLCASSVQRGSEETQYFGPGTRLLVL.

The chain recombines TRBV20-1 with TRBJ2-1; weak D call: TRBD2 (6 bases). The CDR3 loop spans 11 amino acids. CDR1 and CDR2 from the germline V gene are DFQATT and SNEGSKA (reference sequence). Trimming left V 3 bases short and J 13 bases short, with 13 bases between. Written as DNA, the CDR3 is TGCAGTGCTAGCGGGATTAGCGGCCAGTTCTTC. Translated: CSASGISGQFF.

CDR3 in amino acids: CASATGTGNEQFF. DNA of the CDR3: TGTGCCAGCGCAACCGGGACAGGGAATGAGCAGTTCTTC. The chain recombines TRBV2 with TRBJ2-1, with TRBD1 matching 9 bases. Germline loops: CDR1 SNHLY, CDR2 FYNNEI. The CDR3 runs 13 residues. Losses at the gene ends were 8 bases for V and 7 bases for J; bases not matched to a gene: 6.

This clone occurred a few times. In nucleotides, the CDR3 is TGTGCCAGTAAGACAAACTCACAAAATTCACCCCTCCACTTT. It encodes CASKTNSQNSPLHF. The rearrangement joins TRBV2 to TRBJ1-6; D is uncertain. This CDR3 spans 14 amino acids. Germline V CDR1 and CDR2: SNHLY, FYNNEI. V lost 9 bases and J 7 bases, leaving 16 bases between the germline ends.

This chain joins TRBV19 and TRBJ2-3; a possible D gene is TRBD1 (6 bases). This CDR3 has 15 amino acids. Germline CDR1 reads LNHDA; CDR2 reads SQIVND (reference sequence). V was clipped by 10 bases and J by 5 bases, with 22 bases between them. This CDR3 reads CATSGGTGSGDTQYF. The CDR3 nucleotides read TGTGCCACCTCGGGCGGAACAGGGAGTGGAGATACGCAGTATTTT. The complete variable domain, with remaining parts taken from reference TRBV19 and TRBJ2-3, reads DGGITQSPKYLFRKEGQNVTLSCEQNLNHDAMYWYRQDPGQGLRLIYYSQIVNDFQKGDIAEGYSVSREKKESFPLTVTSAQKNPTAFYLCATSGGTGSGDTQYFGPGTRLTVL.

The V and J genes are TRBV6-5 and TRBJ1-2; 10 bases align to TRBD1. Germline V gene lookup returns CDR1 MNHEY and CDR2 SVGAGI. The CDR3 length is 14 residues. The junction had 3 bases not matched to a gene; V was cut back by 6 bases and J by 2 bases. The CDR3 protein is CASRGDRGNYGYTF. For the CDR3, the DNA is TGTGCCAGCAGGGGGGACAGGGGAAACTATGGCTACACCTTC.

The genes are TRBV5-1 and TRBJ1-5; tentative D call: TRBD1 (6 bases). Germline values: CDR1 SGHRS, CDR2 YFSETQ. Trimming took off 1 base at V and 7 bases at J, with 9 bases between the two ends. This CDR3 has 13 residues. CDR3 sequence: CASSLTGLQPQHF. The CDR3, as DNA: TGCGCCAGCAGCTTGACAGGGTTGCAGCCCCAGCATTTT.

The chain employs TRBV6-5 and TRBJ2-2; 7 nucleotides agree with TRBD1. The CDR3 consists of 14 residues. V dropped 6 bases and J dropped 6; count of bases not matched to a gene: 7. Germline V CDR1 and CDR2: MNHEY, SVGAGI. The CDR3 reads CASRTGVGSGELFF. DNA of the CDR3: TGTGCCAGCAGAACAGGGGTGGGCTCCGGGGAGCTGTTTTTT.

This clone was seen only a few times. The chain carries TRBV11-3 and TRBJ2-3; the D gene is possibly TRBD2 (5 bases). V lost 5 bases to trimming and J lost 0 bases, with 12 bases between them. The CDR3 runs to 15 residues. Germline V lookup: CDR1 SGHNT, CDR2 YENEEA. This CDR3 is CASSLAGRSTDTQYF. In DNA form, the CDR3 reads TGTGCCAGCAGCCTAGCAGGCAGGAGCACAGATACGCAGTATTTT.

This chain joins TRBV27 and TRBJ1-5, with 9 positions matching TRBD1. The ends lost 5 bases at V and 6 bases at J; junction bases unmatched: 8. The CDR3 runs 15 residues. In germline, CDR1 is MNHEY, CDR2 SMNVEV (reference sequence). CDR3 coding DNA: TGTGCCAGCAGTCCTATAGGGACAGGGAGTCAGCCCCAGCATTTT. It codes for CASSPIGTGSQPQHF.

The CDR3 bases are TGTGCCAGCAGCCAAGTACCGGGACAGGGGATGGGGGTTGATTCACCCCTCCACTTT. Protein sequence: CASSQVPGQGMGVDSPLHF. The rearrangement links TRBV3-1 (or the pseudogene TRBV3-2) to TRBJ1-6, with TRBD1 matching 10 bases. V trimming: 1 base; J trimming: 8 bases; junction bases outside the gene matches: 14. This CDR3 spans 19 amino acids. Germline CDR1 and CDR2: LGHDT and YNNKEL (reference sequence).

This sequence joins TRBV6-2 or TRBV6-3 and TRBJ2-7, with a possible D match to TRBD1 (5 bases). Germline CDR1 is MNHEY and CDR2 is SVGEGT. The CDR3 extends over 15 amino acids. V lost 6 bases and J 0 bases, leaving 15 bases between the germline ends. CDR3: CASSPQGLSSYEQYF. The CDR3 DNA follows: TGTGCCAGCAGCCCCCAGGGATTAAGCTCCTACGAGCAGTACTTC.

CDR3: CASSGTSGGYNEQFF. CDR3 sequence (DNA): TGTGCCAGCAGCGGGACTAGCGGGGGATACAATGAGCAGTTCTTC. The V call is TRBV9, the J call TRBJ2-1; 13 bases are a match to TRBD2. Germline V lookup: CDR1 SGDLS, CDR2 YYNGEE. This CDR3 comprises 15 residues. V shed 3 bases, J shed 4 bases, and the junction held 1 base outside the gene matches. The complete variable domain, with remaining parts taken from reference TRBV9 and TRBJ2-1, reads DSGVTQTPKHLITATGQRVTLRCSPRSGDLSVYWYQQSLDQGLQFLIQYYNGEERAKGNILERFSAQQFPDLHSELNLSSLELGDSALYFCASSGTSGGYNEQFFGPGTRLTVL.

V and J are TRBV6-5 and TRBJ2-5; 8 bases agree with TRBD1. V was clipped by 8 bases and J by 4 bases; unmatched bases: 9. The CDR3 length is 14 residues. Germline values: CDR1 MNHEY, CDR2 SVGAGI. The CDR3 DNA reads as TGTGCCAGCGGGGACGGACAGGGAGGAGAGACCCAGTACTTC. It encodes CASGDGQGGETQYF.

This clone has only a few counts. This chain connects TRBV29-1 to TRBJ1-3; 9 nucleotides align to TRBD1. Trimming at V came to 2 bases and at J to 2 bases, leaving 7 bases not matched to a gene. Per germline, CDR1 SQVTM and CDR2 ANQGSEA. This CDR3 has 16 amino acids. CDR3 sequence: CSVETRGTGTGNTIYF. The CDR3 DNA follows: TGCAGCGTTGAAACGCGAGGGACAGGGACTGGAAACACCATATATTTT.

The chain is built from TRBV30 and TRBJ1-6; D might be TRBD1 (6 bases). Trimming took 5 bases from V and 11 from J, leaving 13 bases between them. Germline lookup yields CDR1 GTSNPN and CDR2 SVGIG (reference sequence). The CDR3 is 12 residues long. The CDR3 loop is CAWGTTGTPLHF. The CDR3 bases are TGTGCCTGGGGTACAACAGGGACACCCCTCCACTTT.

The chain links TRBV28 to TRBJ1-2, with TRBD1 matching over 11 bases. CDR1 is MDHEN, CDR2 SYDVKM, per germline. This CDR3 has 15 amino acids. J lost 4 bases, V lost 5 bases, and 6 bases had no gene match. CDR3 loop: CASSGQGARGYGYTF. As DNA, the CDR3 is TGTGCCAGCAGTGGACAGGGGGCGCGGGGCTATGGCTACACCTTC.

The chain is built from TRBV19 and TRBJ1-1; TRBD1 might be the D (5 bases). The ends were cut back, 5 bases at V and 7 bases at J, with 11 bases in the middle. The length of the CDR3 is 12 residues. Germline CDR1 is LNHDA and CDR2 is SQIVND (reference sequence). The CDR3 reads CASSGRQGEAFF. CDR3 DNA: TGTGCCAGTAGTGGCCGTCAGGGTGAAGCTTTCTTT.